This T cell receptor beta chain stems from a study of vaccination effects on CD4 cells after COVID-19 (dated by TCRdb to the early 2020s). Notes on the research overall: Each participant received two doses of an mRNA SARS-CoV-2 vaccine, either BNT162b2 or mRNA-1273. SARS-CoV-2 spike-specific CD4+ TCR repertoires were compared before and after mRNA vaccination in COVID-19 convalescent patients and in infection-naive vaccine recipients. Altogether, about 10 COVID-19 convalescent patients and several SARS-CoV-2-naive healthy vaccine recipients made up the full study. Cultures from other donors in the study were sequenced with the Oncomine TCR Beta short-read assay on an Illumina iSeq 100.

About this clone itself: Its antigen target is currently unknown. There are no base qualities to consult, and no much larger clone falls within one base.

CDR1 and CDR2 are read off the germline V gene as SGHTA and FQGNSA. Compared with germline, V lacks 2 bases and J lacks 4 bases; bases without a gene match: 8. The CDR3 goes from the cysteine to the phenylalanine over 15 residues. Only CDR3 DNA remains: 45 bases, in frame from the first base. Libraries came from the immunoSEQ multiplex PCR assay. DNA from the cultured, isolated CD4+ T cells was subjected to TCR beta CDR3 sequencing. In the paper's pipeline: The analysis removed non-productive TCR sequences, trimmed reads to the CDR3 region, and retained only CDR3s that were 7 or more amino acids long. Antigen-specific clonotypes were identified with the MANAFEST web app by comparing expansion in peptide wells against reference cultures. To be called positive, a clone needed expansion at FDR<0.05 compared with the reference and with all other wells, an odds ratio greater than 5, and a frequency greater than 0.1% in two replicate wells. Clonotypes significantly expanded in SARS-CoV-2 spike wells and in at least one common cold coronavirus spike condition were defined as cross-reactive. Using the stringdist R package, CDR3 similarity was measured by Levenshtein distance, and unrooted trees were constructed with ape in R 3.6.1. TCRdb obtained this table from immuneACCESS and retained in-frame rearrangements with V and J assigned. These tables miss some clones; where compared with another copy, unresolved V genes account for less than half of the shortfall, and the remainder is unexplained. That table supplies the V and J calls and clone size; D and trimming were determined from the DNA. Counted in this sample were roughly 60,000 clones; about two thirds of them appeared once. The top ten clones comprise around 20% of the sample.

General findings and caveats noted by the study authors: Among healthy vaccine recipients, nearly all vaccine-induced clones were SARS-CoV-2 mono-reactive, and just 1 of 255 was cross-reactive with common cold coronaviruses. Clones induced by infection and clones induced by vaccination both contracted markedly at late timepoints after vaccination, which fits with T cell responses waning over time. The study was limited by a small number of convalescent patients, and early post-infection timepoints were lacking.

In the ViraFEST assay, PBMC were stimulated with viral peptide pools, and TCR sequencing was then used to find antigen-specific CD4+ T cell clonotypes based on their expansion. After about 9 days of culture, CD4+ T cells were isolated with the EasySep CD4+ T cell isolation kit. Negative nucleocapsid antibody results before and after vaccination confirmed that the healthy vaccine recipients had no prior SARS-CoV-2 infection. Approximately 2 million PBMC per well were cultured in IMDM with 5% human AB serum, 10 IU/ml IL-2 and gentamicin, plus 10 ug/ml peptides. On days 3 and 7, half of the culture medium was replaced with fresh IL-2-containing medium. Each peptide stimulation condition was cultured in triplicate wells unless otherwise noted. PBMC were separated from whole blood using Ficoll-Paque Plus gradient centrifugation and were then either cryopreserved at -140C or used fresh. The overlapping peptide pools covered the spike proteins of SARS-CoV-2 and of the common cold coronaviruses HCoV-NL63, HCoV-OC43 and HCoV-229E. Genomic DNA was extracted from cultured CD4+ T cells with the QIAamp micro DNA kit.

The sequences come from CD4+ T cells from PBMCs cultured with SARS-CoV-2 spike peptides, collected before COVID-19 vaccination. What the cell subset or site label conveys for this sample: SARS-CoV-2 spike overlapping peptide pool stimulation. The chain is encoded by TRBV7-2 joined to TRBJ2-7; TRBD2 aligns with 7 central bases. The TCR originated in a human donor who received a COVID-19 vaccine. The nucleotides read TGTGCCAGCAGCTTACAGGCGGGAGTTCGGTACGAGCAGTACTTC. Its amino acids are CASSLQAGVRYEQYF.